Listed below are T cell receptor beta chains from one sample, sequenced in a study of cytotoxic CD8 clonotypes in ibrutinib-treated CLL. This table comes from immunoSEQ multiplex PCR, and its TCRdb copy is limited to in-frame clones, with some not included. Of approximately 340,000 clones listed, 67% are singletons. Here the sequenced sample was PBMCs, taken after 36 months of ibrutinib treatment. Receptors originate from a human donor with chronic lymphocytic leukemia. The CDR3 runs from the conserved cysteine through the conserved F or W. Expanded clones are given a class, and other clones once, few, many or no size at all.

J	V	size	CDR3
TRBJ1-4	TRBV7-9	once	CASSPSGGSRGTNEKLFF
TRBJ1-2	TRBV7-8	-	CASSTRSGHLQTPKGYGYTF
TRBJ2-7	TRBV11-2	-	CASSLARVGTRGYEQYF
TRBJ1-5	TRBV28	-	CASTFSNQPQHF
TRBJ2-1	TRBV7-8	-	CASSLGNEQFF
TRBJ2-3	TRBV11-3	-	CASSFGHETDTQYF
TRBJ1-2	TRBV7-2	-	CASSLDRPYGYTF
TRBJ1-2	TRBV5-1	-	CASSLAVGATQAYGYTF
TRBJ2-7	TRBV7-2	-	CASSFPGQGYHEQYF
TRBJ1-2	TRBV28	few	CASSSLTVNYGYTF
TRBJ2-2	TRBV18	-	CASSPREPANTGELFF
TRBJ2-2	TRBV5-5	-	CASSFPGTGNTGELFF
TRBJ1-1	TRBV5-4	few	CASSLGWDSHF
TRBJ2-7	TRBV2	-	CASSPSRSGVRSYEQYF
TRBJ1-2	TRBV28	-	CASQTQVYGYTF
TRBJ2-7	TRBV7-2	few	CASSLGTTGAYEQYF
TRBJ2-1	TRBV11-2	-	CASSPMAPGQRYNEQFF
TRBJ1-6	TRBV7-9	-	CASSLPWGGSPLHF